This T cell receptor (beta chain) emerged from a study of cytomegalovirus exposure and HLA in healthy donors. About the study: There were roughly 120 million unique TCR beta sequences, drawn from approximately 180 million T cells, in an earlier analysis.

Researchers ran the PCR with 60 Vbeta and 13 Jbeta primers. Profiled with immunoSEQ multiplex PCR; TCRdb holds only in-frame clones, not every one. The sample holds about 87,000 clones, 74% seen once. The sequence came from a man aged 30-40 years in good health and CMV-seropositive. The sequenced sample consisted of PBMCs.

The CDR3 sequence: CASSQGLRGYEQYF. Written as DNA, the CDR3 is TGTGCCAGCAGCCAGGGCCTAAGGGGCTACGAGCAGTACTTC. This chain connects TRBV7-9 to TRBJ2-7; tentative D call: TRBD1 (5 bases). The CDR3 length is 14 residues. CDR1 is SEHNR and CDR2 is FQNEAQ in the germline V gene (reference sequence). Deletions cut 5 bases from V and 3 bases from J, with 14 bases between.